This TCR beta chain came from a study of identical twins. The table lists this clonotype with a few counts. Its antigen remains unknown. Unique molecular identifiers were present on cDNA, and template switching added a universal primer site. TCRdb fed the 5' RACE reads into MiXCR, producing one record per CDR3 protein. The repertoire holds 570,000 or so distinct CDR3 sequences, with 9.6% as singletons. General study results and limits: Where out-of-frame alpha sequences were twin-shared, they showed excess low generation probability. Memory repertoires showed no such pattern, whereas abundant cord blood beta clonotypes carried fewer insertions.

This CDR3 is built from 13 residues. Trimming removed 6 bases from V and 9 bases from J, with 17 bases in between. Among all donors, each was a healthy Caucasian. These data were likewise used in another study, on yellow fever vaccine responses in identical twins.

Sequenced input: PBMCs. The sequence was obtained from a woman between 18 and 29 years old in good health. The chain is built from TRBV12-3 or TRBV12-4 and TRBJ1-1; possibly TRBD1 for D (5 bases). The CDR3 here is CASSLGRGTQAFF. The DNA for the CDR3 is TGTGCCAGCAGCCTAGGGCGGGGGACGCAAGCTTTCTTT.